In this sample, the clone carrying this T cell receptor beta chain turned up many times. CDR3 length: 15 amino acids. Germline loops: CDR1 LGHDT, CDR2 YNNKEL (reference sequence). Trimming took 1 base from V and 3 from J, leaving 13 bases between them. The data originate from a study of T-cell reconstitution after alpha-beta-depleted transplantation in children. Unique molecular identifiers were incorporated during preparation of the TCRbeta library. TCRdb called the PCR reads again in MiXCR, with one record for every CDR3 protein. The repertoire has about 260,000 distinct CDR3 sequences, roughly 7.7% of them found once; the top ten carry 6% to 7%.

The receptor was derived from a male patient younger than 18 who had a stem cell transplant for acute lymphoblastic leukemia, so the T cells may come from the graft donor. This sequence joins TRBV3-1 and TRBJ2-7; the D is unclear. This specimen consisted of PBMCs, mostly from graft donor cells, obtained 180 days after TCRalphabeta/CD19-depleted stem cell transplant. As DNA, the CDR3 is TGTGCCAGCAGCCAAGGGATTGACATGGGCTACGAGCAGTACTTC. This gives the protein CASSQGIDMGYEQYF.